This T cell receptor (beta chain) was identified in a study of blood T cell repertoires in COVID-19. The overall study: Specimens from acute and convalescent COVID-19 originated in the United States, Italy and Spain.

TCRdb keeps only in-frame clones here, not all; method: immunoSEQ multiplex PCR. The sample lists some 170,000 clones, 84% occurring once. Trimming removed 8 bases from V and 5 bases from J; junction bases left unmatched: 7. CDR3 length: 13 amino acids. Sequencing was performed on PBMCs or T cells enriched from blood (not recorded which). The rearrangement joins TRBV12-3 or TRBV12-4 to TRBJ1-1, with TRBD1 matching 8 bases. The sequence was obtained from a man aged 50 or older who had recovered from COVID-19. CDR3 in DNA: TGTGCCAGCTTTCCAGGGGGCTATACTGAAGCTTTCTTT. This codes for CASFPGGYTEAFF.